A single sample gave rise to the 9 T cell receptor beta chains below, sequenced in a study of cytomegalovirus exposure and HLA in healthy donors. TCRdb's table, derived via immunoSEQ multiplex PCR, lists solely in-frame clones and lacks some. The data show approximately 160,000 clones, with about 96% seen just once and around 0.9% held by the top ten. What was sequenced was PBMCs. These receptors were collected from a young woman in good health and CMV-seronegative.

The chain is built from TRBV7-2 and TRBJ2-1, with 8 bases identical to TRBD1. The CDR3 is made up of 17 amino acids. CDR1 and CDR2 (germline): SGHTA, FQGNSA. The junction had 16 bases not matched to a gene; V was cut back by 5 bases and J by 7 bases. The CDR3 bases are TGTGCCAGCAGCCCCCCCCCGGGACAGGCCGGTCGGAATGAGCAGTTCTTC. Translating gives CASSPPPGQAGRNEQFF.

The chain recombines TRBV19 with TRBJ1-3, with TRBD1 as a possible D gene (6 bases). There are 15 residues in the CDR3. The V gene lost 5 bases and the J gene lost 0 bases, with 11 bases spanning the gap. Germline CDR1 is LNHDA and CDR2 is SQIVND (reference sequence). The CDR3 coding sequence is TGTGCCAGTAGTCAAACAGGGTTCTCTGGAAACACCATATATTTT. Translated: CASSQTGFSGNTIYF.

The chain joins TRBV30 to TRBJ2-7, with 10 nucleotides matching TRBD1. Germline loops: CDR1 GTSNPN, CDR2 SVGIG (reference sequence). The junction had 15 bases not matched to a gene; V was cut back by 5 bases and J by 2 bases. This CDR3 is 17 amino acids long. The CDR3 spells CAWVVRGGQGGTYEQYF. For the CDR3, the DNA is TGTGCCTGGGTCGTAAGGGGTGGACAGGGGGGAACCTACGAGCAGTACTTC.

The chain links TRBV30 to TRBJ2-7; 8 positions agree with TRBD2. J gave up 6 bases and V 0 bases, and 7 bases lay outside the gene matches. CDR3 size: 14 residues. The germline gives CDR1 GTSNPN, CDR2 SVGIG (reference sequence). The CDR3 nucleotides are TGTGCCTGGAGTGTACTTGTACTAGCGGCCGAGCAGTACTTC. As protein: CAWSVLVLAAEQYF.

This rearrangement joins TRBV19 to TRBJ2-2, with no clear D. With 1 base removed from V and 6 bases from J, the gap between germline ends came to 6 bases. The V gene's germline CDR1 is LNHDA and CDR2 SQIVND (reference sequence). The CDR3 length is 13 residues. This CDR3 is CASSIGTAGELFF. CDR3 sequence (DNA): TGTGCCAGTAGTATAGGCACGGCCGGGGAGCTGTTTTTT.

V and J are TRBV5-1 and TRBJ1-4; D is ambiguous. Germline V gene lookup returns CDR1 SGHRS and CDR2 YFSETQ. The CDR3 is 13 residues long. Trimming cost V 6 bases and J 7 bases, with 13 bases left between them. The CDR3: CASMGQASEKLFF. The CDR3, as DNA: TGCGCCAGCATGGGCCAGGCAAGTGAAAAACTGTTTTTT.

The chain links TRBV20-1 to TRBJ2-5; no clear D gene. There are 10 residues in the CDR3. Trimming took off 3 bases at V and 7 bases at J, with 6 bases between the two ends. From germline, CDR1 is DFQATT and CDR2 SNEGSKA (reference sequence). CDR3 coding DNA: TGCAGTGCTAGTCGCGGGACCCAGTACTTC. Protein sequence: CSASRGTQYF.

This CDR3 reads CASSTGGEFARANVLTF. For the CDR3, the DNA is TGTGCCAGCTCGACAGGGGGCGAGTTTGCCAGGGCCAACGTCCTGACTTTC. The chain uses TRBV19 and TRBJ2-6; 10 nucleotides align to TRBD1. This CDR3 region has 17 residues. J was trimmed by 5 bases and V by 9 bases; bases with no gene match: 13. CDR1 is LNHDA, CDR2 SQIVND, per germline (reference sequence).

The J gene is TRBJ1-3, the V gene TRBV27, with D maybe TRBD1 (6 bases). The CDR3 consists of 14 residues. Per the germline V gene, CDR1 is MNHEY and CDR2 is SMNVEV (reference sequence). Trimming stripped 5 bases from V and 7 bases from J, with 15 bases between. CDR3 amino acids: CASSPRTGGNTIYF. The CDR3, as DNA: TGTGCCAGCAGTCCCCGGACGGGGGGCAACACCATATATTTT.